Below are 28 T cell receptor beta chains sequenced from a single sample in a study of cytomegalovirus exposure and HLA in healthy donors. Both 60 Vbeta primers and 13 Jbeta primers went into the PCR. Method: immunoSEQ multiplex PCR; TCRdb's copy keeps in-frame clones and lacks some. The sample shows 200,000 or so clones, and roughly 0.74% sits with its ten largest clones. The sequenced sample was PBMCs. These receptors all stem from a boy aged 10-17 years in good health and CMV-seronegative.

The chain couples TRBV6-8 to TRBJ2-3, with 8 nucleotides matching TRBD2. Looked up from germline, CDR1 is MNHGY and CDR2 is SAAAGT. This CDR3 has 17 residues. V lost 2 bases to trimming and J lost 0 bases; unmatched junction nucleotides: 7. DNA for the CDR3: TGTGCCAGCAGTTACCCCCGGGGGGGTCCAAGCACAGATACGCAGTATTTT. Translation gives CASSYPRGGPSTDTQYF.

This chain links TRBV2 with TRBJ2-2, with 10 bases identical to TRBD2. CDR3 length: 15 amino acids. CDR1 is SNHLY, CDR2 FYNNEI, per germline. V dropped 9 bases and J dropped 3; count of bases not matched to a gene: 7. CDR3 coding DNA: TGTGCCAGGGGTAGCGGGGGGACGGACACCGGGGAGCTGTTTTTT. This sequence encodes CARGSGGTDTGELFF. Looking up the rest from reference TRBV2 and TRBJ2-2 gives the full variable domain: EPEVTQTPSHQVTQMGQEVILRCVPISNHLYFYWYRQILGQKVEFLVSFYNNEISEKSEIFDDQFSVERPDGSNFTLKIRSTKLEDSAMYFCARGSGGTDTGELFFGEGSRLTVL.

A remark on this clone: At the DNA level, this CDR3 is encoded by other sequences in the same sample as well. This CDR3 is CASSVVAGGTAEAFF. DNA of the CDR3: TGTGCCAGCAGTGTGGTCGCAGGGGGGACGGCCGAAGCTTTCTTT. The genes are TRBV2 and TRBJ1-1, with TRBD1 matching 7 bases. CDR1 is SNHLY, CDR2 FYNNEI, per germline. The CDR3 covers 15 residues. Trimming took 4 bases from V and 8 from J; bases not matched to a gene: 13.

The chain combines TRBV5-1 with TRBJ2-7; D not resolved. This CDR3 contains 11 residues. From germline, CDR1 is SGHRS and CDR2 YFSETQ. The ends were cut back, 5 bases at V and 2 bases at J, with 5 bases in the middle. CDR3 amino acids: CASSSAYEQYF. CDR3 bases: TGCGCCAGCAGTTCAGCCTACGAGCAGTACTTC.

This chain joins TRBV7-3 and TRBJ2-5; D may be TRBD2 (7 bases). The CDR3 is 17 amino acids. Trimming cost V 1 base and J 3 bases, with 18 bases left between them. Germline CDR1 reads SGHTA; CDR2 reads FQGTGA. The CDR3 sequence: CASSLNAGGAGKETQYF. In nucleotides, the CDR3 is TGTGCCAGCAGCTTAAACGCTGGGGGGGCGGGGAAAGAGACCCAGTACTTC.

The CDR3 bases are TGTGCCAGCAGTTACTTACTAGCGGGGGGTAAAGAGACCCAGTACTTC. Translation gives CASSYLLAGGKETQYF. The chain links TRBV6-6 to TRBJ2-5, with 12 nucleotides matching TRBD2. Trimming took 1 base from V and 3 from J; bases not matched to a gene: 3. CDR3 length: 16 residues. CDR1 is MNHNY, CDR2 SVGAGI, per germline (reference sequence).

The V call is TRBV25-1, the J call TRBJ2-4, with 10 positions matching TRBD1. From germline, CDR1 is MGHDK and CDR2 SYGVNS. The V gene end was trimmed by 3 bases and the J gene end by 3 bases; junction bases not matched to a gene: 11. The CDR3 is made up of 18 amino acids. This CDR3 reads CASSETPGTGVFKNIQYF. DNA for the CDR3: TGTGCCAGCAGTGAGACCCCCGGGACAGGGGTATTCAAAAACATTCAGTACTTC.

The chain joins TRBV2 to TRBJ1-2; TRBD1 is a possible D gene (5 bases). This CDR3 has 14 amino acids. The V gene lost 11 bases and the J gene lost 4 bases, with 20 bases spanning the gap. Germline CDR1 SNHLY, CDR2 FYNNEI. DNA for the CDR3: TGTGCCGCAAGGGCAGGGCGGACCTCCTATGGCTACACCTTC. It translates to CAARAGRTSYGYTF.

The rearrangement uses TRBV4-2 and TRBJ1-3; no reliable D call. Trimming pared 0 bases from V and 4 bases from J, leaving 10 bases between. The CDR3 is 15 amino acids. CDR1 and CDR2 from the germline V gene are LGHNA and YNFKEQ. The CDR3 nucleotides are TGTGCCAGCAGCCAAGAACCCAGTGCCGGAAACACCATATATTTT. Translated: CASSQEPSAGNTIYF.

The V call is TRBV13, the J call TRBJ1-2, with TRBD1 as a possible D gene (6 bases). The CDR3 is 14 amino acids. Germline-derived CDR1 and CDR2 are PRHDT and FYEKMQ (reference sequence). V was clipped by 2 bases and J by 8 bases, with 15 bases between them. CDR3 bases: TGTGCCAGCAGCTTAATGGGACAAGGCTGGGGCTACACCTTC. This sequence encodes CASSLMGQGWGYTF.

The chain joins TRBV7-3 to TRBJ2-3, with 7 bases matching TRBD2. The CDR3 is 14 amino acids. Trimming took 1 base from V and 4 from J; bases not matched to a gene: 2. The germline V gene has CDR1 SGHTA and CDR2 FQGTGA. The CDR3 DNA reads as TGTGCCAGCAGCTTAAACCGGGGGGCAGATACGCAGTATTTT. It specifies CASSLNRGADTQYF.

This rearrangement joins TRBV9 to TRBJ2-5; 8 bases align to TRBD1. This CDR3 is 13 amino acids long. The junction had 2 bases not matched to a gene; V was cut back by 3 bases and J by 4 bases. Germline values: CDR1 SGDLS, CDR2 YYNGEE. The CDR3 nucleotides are TGTGCCAGCAGCGCGACAGGGGCAGAGACCCAGTACTTC. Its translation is CASSATGAETQYF.

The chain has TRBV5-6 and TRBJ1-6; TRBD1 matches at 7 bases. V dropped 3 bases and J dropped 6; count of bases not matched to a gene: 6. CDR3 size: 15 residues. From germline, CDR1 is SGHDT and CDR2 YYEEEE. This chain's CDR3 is CASSWGTAANSPLHF. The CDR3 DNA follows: TGTGCCAGCAGCTGGGGGACAGCCGCTAATTCACCCCTCCACTTT.

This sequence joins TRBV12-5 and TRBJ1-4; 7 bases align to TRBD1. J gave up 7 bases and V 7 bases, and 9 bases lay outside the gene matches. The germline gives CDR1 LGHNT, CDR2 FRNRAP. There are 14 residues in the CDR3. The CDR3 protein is CASAPTGQGEKLFF. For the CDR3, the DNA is TGTGCTAGTGCCCCGACAGGGCAGGGTGAAAAACTGTTTTTT.

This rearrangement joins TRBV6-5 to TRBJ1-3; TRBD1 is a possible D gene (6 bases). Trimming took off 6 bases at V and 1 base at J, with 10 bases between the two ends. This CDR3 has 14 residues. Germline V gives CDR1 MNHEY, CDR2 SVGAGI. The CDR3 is CASRQGTSGNTIYF. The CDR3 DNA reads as TGTGCCAGCAGGCAGGGGACATCTGGAAACACCATATATTTT.

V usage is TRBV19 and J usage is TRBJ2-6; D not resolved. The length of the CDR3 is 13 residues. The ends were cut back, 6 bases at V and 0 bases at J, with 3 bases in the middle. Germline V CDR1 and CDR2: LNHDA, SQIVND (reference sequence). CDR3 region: CASSGSGANVLTF. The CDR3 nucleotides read TGTGCCAGTAGCGGCTCTGGGGCCAACGTCCTGACTTTC.

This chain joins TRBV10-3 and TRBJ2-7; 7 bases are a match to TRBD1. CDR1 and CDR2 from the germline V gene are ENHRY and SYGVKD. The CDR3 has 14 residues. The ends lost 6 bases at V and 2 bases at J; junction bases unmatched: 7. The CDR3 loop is CAISPRQGPYEQYF. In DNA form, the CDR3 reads TGTGCCATCAGCCCCAGACAGGGTCCCTACGAGCAGTACTTC.

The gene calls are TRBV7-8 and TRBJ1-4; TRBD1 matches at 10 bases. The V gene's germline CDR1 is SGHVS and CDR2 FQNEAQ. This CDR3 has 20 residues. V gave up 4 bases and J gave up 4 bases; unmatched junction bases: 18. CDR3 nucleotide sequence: TGTGCCAGCAGCTCCGCCGTAAGATACCGGGACAGGGGCCTTAATGAAAAACTGTTTTTT. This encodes CASSSAVRYRDRGLNEKLFF.

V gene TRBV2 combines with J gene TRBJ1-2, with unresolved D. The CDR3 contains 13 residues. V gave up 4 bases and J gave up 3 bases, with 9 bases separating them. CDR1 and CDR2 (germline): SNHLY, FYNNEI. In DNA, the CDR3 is TGTGCCAGCAGTGGGCAGGCTGACTATGGCTACACCTTC. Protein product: CASSGQADYGYTF.

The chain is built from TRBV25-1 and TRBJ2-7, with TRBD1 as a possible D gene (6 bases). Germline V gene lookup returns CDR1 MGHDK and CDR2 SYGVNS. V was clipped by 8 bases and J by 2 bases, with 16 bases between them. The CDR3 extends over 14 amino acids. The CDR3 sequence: CASGSWDTTYEQYF. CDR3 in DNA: TGTGCCAGCGGTTCCTGGGACACCACCTACGAGCAGTACTTC.

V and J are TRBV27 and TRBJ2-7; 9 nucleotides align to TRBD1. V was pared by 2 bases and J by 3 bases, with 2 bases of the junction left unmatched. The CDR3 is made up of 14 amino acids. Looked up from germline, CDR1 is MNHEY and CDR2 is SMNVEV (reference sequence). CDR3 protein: CASSLGTGLYEQYF. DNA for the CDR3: TGTGCCAGCAGTTTAGGGACAGGGCTCTACGAGCAGTACTTC.

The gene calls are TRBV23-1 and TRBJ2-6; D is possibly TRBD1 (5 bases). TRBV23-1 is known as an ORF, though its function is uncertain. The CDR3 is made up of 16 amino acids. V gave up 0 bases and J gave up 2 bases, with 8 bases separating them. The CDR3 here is CASSQSTETGANVLTF. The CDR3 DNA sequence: TGCGCCAGCAGTCAATCGACAGAGACTGGGGCCAACGTCCTGACTTTC.

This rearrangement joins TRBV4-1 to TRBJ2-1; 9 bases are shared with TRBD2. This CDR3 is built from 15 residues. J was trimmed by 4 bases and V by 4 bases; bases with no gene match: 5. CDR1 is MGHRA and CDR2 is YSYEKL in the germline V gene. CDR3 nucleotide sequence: TGCGCCAGCAGCCGAGCGGGGGGATTATACAATGAGCAGTTCTTC. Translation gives CASSRAGGLYNEQFF.

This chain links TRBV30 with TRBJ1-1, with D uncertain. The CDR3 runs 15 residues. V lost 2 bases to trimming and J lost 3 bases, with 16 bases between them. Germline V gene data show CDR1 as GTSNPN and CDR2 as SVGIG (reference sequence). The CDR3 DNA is TGTGCCTGGAGTTCGCTGGGCCAGTCTCACACTGAAGCTTTCTTT. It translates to CAWSSLGQSHTEAFF.

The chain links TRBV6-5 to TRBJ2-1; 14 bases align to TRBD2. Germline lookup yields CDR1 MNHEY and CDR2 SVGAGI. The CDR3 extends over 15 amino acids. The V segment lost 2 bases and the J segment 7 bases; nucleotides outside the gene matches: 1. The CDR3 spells CASSYGTSGGNEQFF. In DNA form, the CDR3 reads TGTGCCAGCAGTTACGGGACTAGCGGGGGAAATGAGCAGTTCTTC.

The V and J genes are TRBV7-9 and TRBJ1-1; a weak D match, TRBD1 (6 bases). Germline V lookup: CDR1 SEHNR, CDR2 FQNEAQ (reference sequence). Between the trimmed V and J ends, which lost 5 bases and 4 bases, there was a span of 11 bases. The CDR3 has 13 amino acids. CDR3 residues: CASSREGGTEAFF. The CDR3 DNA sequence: TGTGCCAGCAGCCGAGAAGGGGGCACTGAAGCTTTCTTT.

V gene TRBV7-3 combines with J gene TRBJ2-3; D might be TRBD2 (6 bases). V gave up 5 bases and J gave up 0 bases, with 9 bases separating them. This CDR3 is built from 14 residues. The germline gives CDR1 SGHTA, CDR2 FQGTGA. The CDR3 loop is CASSPGLSTDTQYF. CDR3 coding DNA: TGTGCCAGCAGCCCGGGACTGAGCACAGATACGCAGTATTTT.

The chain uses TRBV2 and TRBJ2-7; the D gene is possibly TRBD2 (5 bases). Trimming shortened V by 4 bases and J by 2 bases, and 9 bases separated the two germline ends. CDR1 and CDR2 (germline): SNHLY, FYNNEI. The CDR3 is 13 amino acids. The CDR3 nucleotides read TGTGCCAGCAGTGTGGAGGAGGCCTACGAGCAGTACTTC. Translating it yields CASSVEEAYEQYF. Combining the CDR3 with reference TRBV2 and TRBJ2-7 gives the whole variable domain EPEVTQTPSHQVTQMGQEVILRCVPISNHLYFYWYRQILGQKVEFLVSFYNNEISEKSEIFDDQFSVERPDGSNFTLKIRSTKLEDSAMYFCASSVEEAYEQYFGPGTRLTVT.